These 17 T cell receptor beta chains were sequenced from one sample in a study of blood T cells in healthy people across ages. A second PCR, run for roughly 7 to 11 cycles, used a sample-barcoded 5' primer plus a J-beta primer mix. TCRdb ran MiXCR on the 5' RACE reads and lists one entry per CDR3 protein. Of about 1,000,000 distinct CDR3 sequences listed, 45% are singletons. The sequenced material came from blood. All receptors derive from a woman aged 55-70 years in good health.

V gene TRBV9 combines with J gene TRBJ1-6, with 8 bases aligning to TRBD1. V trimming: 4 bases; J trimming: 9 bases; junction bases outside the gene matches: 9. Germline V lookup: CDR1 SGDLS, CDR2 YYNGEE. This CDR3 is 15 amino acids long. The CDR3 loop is CASSPRQGLSSPLHF. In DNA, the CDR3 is TGTGCCAGCAGCCCCAGACAGGGGTTGAGTTCACCCCTCCACTTT.

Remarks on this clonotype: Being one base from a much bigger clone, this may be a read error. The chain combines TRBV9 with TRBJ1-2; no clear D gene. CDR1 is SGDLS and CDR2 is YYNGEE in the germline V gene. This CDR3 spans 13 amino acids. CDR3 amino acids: CASSADGNYGCTF. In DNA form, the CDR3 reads TGTGCCAGCAGCGCGGACGGTAACTATGGCTGCACCTTC.

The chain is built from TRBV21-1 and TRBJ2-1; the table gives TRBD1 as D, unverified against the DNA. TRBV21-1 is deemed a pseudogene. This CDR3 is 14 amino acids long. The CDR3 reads CASSKGTAYNEQFF. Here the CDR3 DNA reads TGTGCCAGCAGCAAGGGGACAGCCTACAATGAGCAGTTCTTC.

CDR3 amino acids: CASSYRCRGLGEQYF. The CDR3 DNA is TGTGCCAGCTCGTACCGTTGCAGGGGGCTGGGGGAGCAGTACTTC. The V call is TRBV27, the J call TRBJ2-7; TRBD1 matches 8 bases. The CDR3 is 15 amino acids. The ends lost 8 bases at V and 7 bases at J; junction bases unmatched: 16. Germline V CDR1 and CDR2: MNHEY, SMNVEV (reference sequence).

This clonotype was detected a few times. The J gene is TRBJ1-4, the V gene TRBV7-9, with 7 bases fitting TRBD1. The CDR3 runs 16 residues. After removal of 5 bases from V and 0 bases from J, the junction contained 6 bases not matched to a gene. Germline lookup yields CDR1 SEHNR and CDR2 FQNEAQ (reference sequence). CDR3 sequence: CASSRGTVATNEKLFF. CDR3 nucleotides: TGTGCCAGCAGCCGGGGGACAGTTGCAACTAATGAAAAACTGTTTTTT.

CDR3: CASSPVGSASTDTQYF. The CDR3 bases are TGTGCCAGCTCACCGGTCGGCAGTGCTAGCACAGATACGCAGTATTTT. The chain recombines TRBV18 with TRBJ2-3; no clear D. Germline V gene sequence: CDR1 KGHSH, CDR2 LQKENI. The CDR3 extends over 16 amino acids. V lost 3 bases and J 0 bases, leaving 13 bases between the germline ends.

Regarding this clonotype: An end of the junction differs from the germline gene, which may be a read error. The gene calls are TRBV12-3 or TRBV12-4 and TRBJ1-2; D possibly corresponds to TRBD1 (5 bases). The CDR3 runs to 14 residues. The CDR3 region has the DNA TGTGCCAACAGTCCCAGGGTAGTCAAGATGCGGTACACCTTC. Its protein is CANSPRVVKMRYTF.

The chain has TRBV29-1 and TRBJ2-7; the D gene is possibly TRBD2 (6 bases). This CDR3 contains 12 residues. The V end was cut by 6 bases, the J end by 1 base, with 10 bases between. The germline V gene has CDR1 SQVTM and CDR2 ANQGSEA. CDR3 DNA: TGCAGCGTCTGGGACTTATCCTACGAGCAGTACTTC. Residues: CSVWDLSYEQYF.

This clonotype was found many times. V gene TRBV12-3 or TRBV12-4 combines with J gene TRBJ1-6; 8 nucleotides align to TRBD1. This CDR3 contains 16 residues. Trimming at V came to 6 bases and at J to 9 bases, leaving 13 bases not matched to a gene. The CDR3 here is CASRHSGQGYLSPLHF. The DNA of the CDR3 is TGTGCCAGCAGACATTCCGGACAGGGATATCTTTCACCCCTCCACTTT.

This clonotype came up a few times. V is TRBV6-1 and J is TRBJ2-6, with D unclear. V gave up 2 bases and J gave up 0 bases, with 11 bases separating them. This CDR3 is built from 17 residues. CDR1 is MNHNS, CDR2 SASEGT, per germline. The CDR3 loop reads CASSESRLSSGANVLTF. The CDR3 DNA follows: TGTGCCAGCAGTGAATCTCGACTGAGCTCTGGGGCCAACGTCCTGACTTTC.

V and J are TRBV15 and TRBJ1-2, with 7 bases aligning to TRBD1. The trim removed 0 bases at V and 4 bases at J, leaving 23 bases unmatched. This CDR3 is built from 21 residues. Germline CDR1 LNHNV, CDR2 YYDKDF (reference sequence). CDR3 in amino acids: CATSRDVPRQGRDDRSYGYTF. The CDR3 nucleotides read TGTGCCACCAGCAGAGATGTCCCCAGACAGGGTAGAGACGATCGGAGCTATGGCTACACCTTC.

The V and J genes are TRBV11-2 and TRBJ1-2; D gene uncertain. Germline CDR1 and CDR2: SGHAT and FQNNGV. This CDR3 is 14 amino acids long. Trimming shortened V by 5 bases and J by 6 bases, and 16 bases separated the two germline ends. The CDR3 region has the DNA TGTGCCAGCAGCGAAGGGCGGAGGTTCCATGGCTACACCTTC. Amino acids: CASSEGRRFHGYTF.

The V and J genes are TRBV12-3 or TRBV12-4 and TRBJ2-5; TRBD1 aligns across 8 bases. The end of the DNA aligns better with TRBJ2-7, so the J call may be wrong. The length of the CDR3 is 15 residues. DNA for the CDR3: TGTGCCAGCATAACTCGGACAGGGACCACTCACGAGCAGTACTTC. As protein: CASITRTGTTHEQYF.

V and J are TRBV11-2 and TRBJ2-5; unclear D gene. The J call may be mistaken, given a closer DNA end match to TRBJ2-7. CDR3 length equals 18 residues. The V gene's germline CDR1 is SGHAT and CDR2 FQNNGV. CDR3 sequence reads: CASSLALKGWAQTYEQYF. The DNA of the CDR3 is TGTGCCAGCAGCTTAGCACTGAAGGGCTGGGCTCAAACCTACGAGCAGTACTTC.

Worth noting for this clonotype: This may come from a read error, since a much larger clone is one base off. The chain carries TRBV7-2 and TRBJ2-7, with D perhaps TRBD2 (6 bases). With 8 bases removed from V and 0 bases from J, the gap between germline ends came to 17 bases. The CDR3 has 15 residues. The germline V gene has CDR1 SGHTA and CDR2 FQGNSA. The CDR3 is CASGAGTLASYEQYF. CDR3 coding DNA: TGTGCCAGCGGCGCAGGGACTCTAGCCTCCTACGAGCAGTACTTC.

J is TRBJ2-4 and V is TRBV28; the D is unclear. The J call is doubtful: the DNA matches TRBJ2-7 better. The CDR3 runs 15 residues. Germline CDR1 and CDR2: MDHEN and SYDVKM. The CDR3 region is CASSSESRLFYEQYF. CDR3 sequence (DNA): TGTGCCAGCAGTTCAGAGTCCCGCCTTTTTTACGAGCAGTACTTC.

This CDR3 reads CAISESTRSADTQYF. The CDR3 nucleotides are TGTGCCATCAGTGAGTCGACGAGGTCAGCAGATACGCAGTATTTT. This chain joins TRBV10-3 and TRBJ2-3; no definite D call. CDR3 size: 15 residues. The V gene's germline CDR1 is ENHRY and CDR2 SYGVKD. V was cut by 0 bases and J by 4 bases, with 11 bases left in between.